These 8 T cell receptor beta chains share one sample of origin, sequenced in a study of radiotherapy plus CTLA-4 blockade in lung cancer. Measured with immunoSEQ multiplex PCR; TCRdb has only the in-frame clones, and not every one. This sample yields approximately 85,000 clones, of which approximately 83% are seen a single time; 2% to 2.5% belongs to the top ten. Source: peripheral blood, taken from a patient treated with radiotherapy plus ipilimumab. These receptors were collected from a human donor with non-small cell lung cancer who had a partial response to radiotherapy plus ipilimumab.

This clone was seen once. J is TRBJ1-5 and V is TRBV19, with 7 bases that match TRBD1. This CDR3 is 17 amino acids long. The germline CDR1 and CDR2 sequences are LNHDA and SQIVND (reference sequence). V trimming: 3 bases; J trimming: 2 bases; junction bases outside the gene matches: 10. The CDR3 loop is CASSIDLRQGGNQPQHF. The CDR3 DNA sequence: TGTGCCAGTAGTATCGATTTACGGCAGGGGGGCAATCAGCCCCAGCATTTT.

This clone was found once. The V and J genes are TRBV28 and TRBJ2-3, with D possibly matching TRBD2 (6 bases). There are 14 residues in the CDR3. Trimming took 8 bases from V and 0 from J, leaving 12 bases between them. Germline CDR1 and CDR2: MDHEN and SYDVKM. The CDR3 nucleotides are TGTGCCAGCGCCTCTGCGGGGAGCACAGATACGCAGTATTTT. Translating it yields CASASAGSTDTQYF. Supplemented by reference TRBV28 and TRBJ2-3, the full variable domain reads DVKVTQSSRYLVKRTGEKVFLECVQDMDHENMFWYRQDPGLGLRLIYFSYDVKMKEKGDIPEGYSVSREKKERFSLILESASTNQTSMYLCASASAGSTDTQYFGPGTRLTVL.

This clone showed up just once. V and J are TRBV4-2 and TRBJ2-5, with TRBD2 matching over 9 bases. The germline V gene has CDR1 LGHNA and CDR2 YNFKEQ. V trimming: 1 base; J trimming: 5 bases; junction bases outside the gene matches: 5. The CDR3 sequence is 15 residues long. CDR3 amino acids: CASSQGTSVGETQYF. Here the CDR3 DNA reads TGTGCCAGCAGCCAAGGGACTAGCGTGGGGGAGACCCAGTACTTC.

The genes are TRBV7-2 and TRBJ2-7, with a possible D match to TRBD1 (5 bases). This CDR3 is built from 11 residues. The germline V gene has CDR1 SGHTA and CDR2 FQGNSA. V lost 5 bases and J 7 bases, leaving 9 bases between the germline ends. This CDR3 is CASSPGLEQYV. In DNA, the CDR3 is TGTGCCAGCAGCCCAGGGTTAGAGCAGTACGTC.

V usage is TRBV5-1 and J usage is TRBJ2-5; D uncertain. V was cut by 0 bases and J by 1 base, with 10 bases left in between. Germline CDR1 SGHRS, CDR2 YFSETQ. The CDR3 is 15 amino acids. The CDR3 DNA is TGCGCCAGCAGCTTGGCCTTTGGGCTCCAAGAGACCCAGTACTTC. Translating it yields CASSLAFGLQETQYF.

This chain links TRBV19 with TRBJ2-3; no clear D. Germline loops: CDR1 LNHDA, CDR2 SQIVND (reference sequence). The CDR3 has 13 amino acids. V dropped 7 bases and J dropped 1 base, with 9 bases sitting between them. CDR3 nucleotides: TGTGCCAGTAAGAAACTTGGCACAGATACGCAGTATTTT. This sequence encodes CASKKLGTDTQYF.

The J gene is TRBJ2-1, the V gene TRBV14; 11 bases match TRBD2. Germline CDR1 and CDR2: SGHDN and FVKESK. The V gene end was trimmed by 3 bases and the J gene end by 11 bases; junction bases not matched to a gene: 3. This CDR3 contains 13 residues. The chain's CDR3 is CASSQGLAAQQFF. In nucleotides, the CDR3 is TGTGCCAGCAGCCAGGGACTAGCGGCCCAGCAGTTCTTC. The full variable domain, in which reference TRBV14 and TRBJ2-1 provide the parts outside the CDR3, is EAGVTQFPSHSVIEKGQTVTLRCDPISGHDNLYWYRRVMGKEIKFLLHFVKESKQDESGMPNNRFLAERTGGTYSTLKVQPAELEDSGVYFCASSQGLAAQQFFGPGTRLTVL.

The chain links TRBV2 to TRBJ1-2; no definite D call. Germline V gives CDR1 SNHLY, CDR2 FYNNEI. The CDR3 is 13 residues long. Trimming left V 8 bases short and J 0 bases short, with 10 bases between. CDR3 sequence: CASSPDANYGYTF. As DNA, the CDR3 is TGTGCCAGCTCTCCAGATGCTAACTATGGCTACACCTTC.